This T cell receptor (beta chain) was recovered during a study of OX40 agonist ivuxolimab in advanced cancers. The method was immunoSEQ multiplex PCR; TCRdb's version includes in-frame clones alone and lacks a portion of them. Of approximately 52,000 clones in the sample, around four fifths were seen once. The receptor was derived from an adult with an advanced solid tumor such as melanoma, head and neck, liver or kidney cancer. The sequencing here drew on CD4+ or CD8+ T cells sorted from blood, taken in a trial of the OX40 agonist ivuxolimab.

The CDR3, as DNA: TGTGCCAGCGGCCTTCACGCCTCCTACGAGCAGTACTTC. Its translation is CASGLHASYEQYF. The chain uses TRBV6-5 and TRBJ2-7; D ambiguous. The CDR3 totals 13 residues. CDR1 is MNHEY and CDR2 is SVGAGI in the germline V gene. V lost 8 bases and J lost 0, with 11 bases in between.